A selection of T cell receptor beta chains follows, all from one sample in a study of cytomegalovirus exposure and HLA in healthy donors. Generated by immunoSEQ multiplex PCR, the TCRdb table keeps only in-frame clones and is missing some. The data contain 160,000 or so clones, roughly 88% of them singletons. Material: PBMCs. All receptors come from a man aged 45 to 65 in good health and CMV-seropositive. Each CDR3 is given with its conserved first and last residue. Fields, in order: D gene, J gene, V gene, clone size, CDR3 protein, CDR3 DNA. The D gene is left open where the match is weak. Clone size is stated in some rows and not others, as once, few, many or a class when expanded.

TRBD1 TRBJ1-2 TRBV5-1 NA CASSSPGQGNYGYTF TGCGCCAGCAGCTCCCCTGGACAGGGAAACTATGGCTACACCTTC
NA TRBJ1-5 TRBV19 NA CASSMWQGEGQPQHF TGTGCCAGTAGTATGTGGCAGGGCGAAGGACAGCCCCAGCATTTT
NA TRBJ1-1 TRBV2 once CASSDLGDTEAFF TGTGCCAGCAGTGATTTAGGGGACACTGAAGCTTTCTTT
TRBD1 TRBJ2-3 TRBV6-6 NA CASKGAGDTQYF TGTGCCAGCAAGGGGGCTGGAGATACGCAGTATTTT
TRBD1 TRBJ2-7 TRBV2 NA CASSEVFRDSRQYF TGTGCCAGCAGTGAAGTTTTTAGGGACAGCCGGCAGTACTTC
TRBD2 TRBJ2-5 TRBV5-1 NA CASRRGEETQYF TGCGCCAGCAGACGGGGGGAAGAGACCCAGTACTTC
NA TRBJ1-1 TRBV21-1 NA CARSVPRTKGVESTEAFF TGTGCCAGATCCGTACCTCGTACAAAGGGGGTAGAGAGCACTGAAGCTTTCTTT
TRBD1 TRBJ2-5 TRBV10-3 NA CAIRRQGGSQEAQYF TGTGCCATCAGAAGACAGGGGGGATCCCAAGAGGCCCAGTACTTC
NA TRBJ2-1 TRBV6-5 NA CASSYSSGASYNEQFF TGTGCCAGCAGTTACTCTTCAGGGGCCTCCTACAATGAGCAGTTCTTC
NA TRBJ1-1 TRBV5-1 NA CASSTQGNTEAFF TGCGCCAGCTCTACACAGGGGAACACTGAAGCTTTCTTT
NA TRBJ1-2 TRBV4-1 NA CASSQDGNRDNTF TGCGCCAGCAGCCAAGATGGGAACAGGGATAACACCTTC
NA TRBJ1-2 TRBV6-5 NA CASSRAFDGYTF TGTGCCAGCAGTCGAGCTTTTGATGGCTACACCTTC
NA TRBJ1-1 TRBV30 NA CAWSGRGGRHTEAFF TGTGCCTGGAGTGGGAGGGGGGGAAGGCACACTGAAGCTTTCTTT
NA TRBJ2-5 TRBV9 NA CASSRSSVSETQYF TGTGCCAGCAGCAGGTCTAGCGTGTCGGAGACCCAGTACTTC
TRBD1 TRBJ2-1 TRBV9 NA CASSDRLEQGGNEQFF TGTGCCAGCAGCGACCGACTTGAACAGGGGGGAAATGAGCAGTTCTTC
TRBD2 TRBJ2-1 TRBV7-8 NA CASSLRNRLAGPPGNEQFF TGTGCCAGCAGCCTTCGGAACCGACTAGCGGGGCCCCCCGGCAATGAGCAGTTCTTC
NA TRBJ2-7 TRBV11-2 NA CASSPGLAYEQYF TGTGCCAGCAGCCCTGGCCTTGCCTACGAGCAGTACTTC
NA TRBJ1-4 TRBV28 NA CASSLEDEKLFF TGTGCCAGCAGTTTAGAGGATGAAAAACTGTTTTTT
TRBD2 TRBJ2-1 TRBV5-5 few CASSPSGGYSNEQFF TGTGCCAGCAGCCCTAGCGGGGGGTACAGTAATGAGCAGTTCTTC
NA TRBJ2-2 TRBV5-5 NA CASSLSSGYTGELFF TGTGCCAGCAGCTTGAGTTCGGGGTACACCGGGGAGCTGTTTTTT
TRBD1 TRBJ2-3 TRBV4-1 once CASSQVTGSTDTQYF TGCGCCAGCAGCCAGGTGACAGGGAGCACAGATACGCAGTATTTT
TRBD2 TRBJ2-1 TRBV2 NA CASSDPAGGPNEQFF TGTGCCAGCAGTGATCCAGCGGGGGGGCCCAATGAGCAGTTCTTC
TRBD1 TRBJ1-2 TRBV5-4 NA CASSQGQGPSNYGYTF TGTGCCAGCAGCCAAGGACAGGGGCCTTCAAACTATGGCTACACCTTC
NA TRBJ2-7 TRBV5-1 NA CASSWGMTGKTEEQYF TGCGCCAGCAGCTGGGGCATGACAGGAAAAACGGAAGAGCAGTACTTC
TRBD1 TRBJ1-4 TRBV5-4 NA CASGRGQGWLEDEKLFF TGTGCCAGCGGTAGGGGACAGGGCTGGCTTGAGGATGAAAAACTGTTTTTT
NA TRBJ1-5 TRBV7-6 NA CASSLVAGDQPQHF TGTGCCAGCAGCTTGGTAGCAGGGGATCAGCCCCAGCATTTT
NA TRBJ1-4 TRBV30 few CAWSVGQGAVFF NA
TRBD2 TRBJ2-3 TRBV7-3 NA CASSTGLAADTQYF TGTGCCAGCAGCACGGGACTAGCAGCAGATACGCAGTATTTT
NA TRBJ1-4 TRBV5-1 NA CASSLEMALGRREKLFF TGCGCCAGCAGCTTGGAGATGGCGTTGGGGCGGCGGGAAAAACTGTTTTTT
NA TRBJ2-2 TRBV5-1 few CASGTGPPVTGELFF TGCGCCAGCGGTACAGGACCTCCTGTGACCGGGGAGCTGTTTTTT
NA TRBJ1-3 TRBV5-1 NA CASSLEGQGNLPIYF TGCGCCAGCAGCTTGGAAGGGCAGGGTAATCTCCCCATATATTTT
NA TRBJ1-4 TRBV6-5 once CASSHREANEKLFF TGTGCCAGCAGTCACAGGGAAGCTAATGAAAAACTGTTTTTT
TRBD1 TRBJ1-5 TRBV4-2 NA CASSSSSGGHNQPQHF TGTGCCAGCAGCTCATCATCAGGGGGTCATAATCAGCCCCAGCATTTT
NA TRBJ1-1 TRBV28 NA CASSFLDSLNTEAFF TGTGCCAGCAGTTTCCTGGACAGCCTGAACACTGAAGCTTTCTTT
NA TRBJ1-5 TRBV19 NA CASRAITGKGNSNQPQHF TGTGCCAGTAGAGCTATCACAGGGAAGGGGAATAGCAATCAGCCCCAGCATTTT
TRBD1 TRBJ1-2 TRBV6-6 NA CASTQTGGGYGYTF TGTGCCAGCACTCAAACAGGGGGCGGGTATGGCTACACCTTC
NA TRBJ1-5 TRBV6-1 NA CASSTGTVSNQPQHF TGTGCCAGCAGTACCGGGACTGTGAGCAATCAGCCCCAGCATTTT
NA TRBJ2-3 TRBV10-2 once CASSEFQLGTDTQYF TGCGCCAGCAGTGAGTTCCAACTTGGCACAGATACGCAGTATTTT
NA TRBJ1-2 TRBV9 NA CASSVGMGHSLGYTF TGTGCCAGCAGCGTAGGGATGGGTCACAGTCTTGGCTACACCTTC
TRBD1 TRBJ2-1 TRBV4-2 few CASSVDGQGGMDEQFF TGTGCCAGCAGCGTCGACGGACAGGGGGGGATGGATGAGCAGTTCTTC